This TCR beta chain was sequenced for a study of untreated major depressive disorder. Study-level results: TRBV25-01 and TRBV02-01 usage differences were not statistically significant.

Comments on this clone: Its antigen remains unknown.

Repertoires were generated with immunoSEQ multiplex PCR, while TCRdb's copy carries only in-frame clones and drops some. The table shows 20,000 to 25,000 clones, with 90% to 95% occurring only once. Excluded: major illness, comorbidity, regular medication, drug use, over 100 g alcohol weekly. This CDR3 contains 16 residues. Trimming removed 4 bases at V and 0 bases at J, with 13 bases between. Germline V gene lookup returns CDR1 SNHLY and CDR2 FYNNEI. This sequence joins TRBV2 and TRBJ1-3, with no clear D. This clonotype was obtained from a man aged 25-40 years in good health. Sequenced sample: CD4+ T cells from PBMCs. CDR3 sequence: CASSADTIFSGNTIYF. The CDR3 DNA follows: TGTGCCAGCAGTGCGGATACGATTTTCTCTGGAAACACCATATATTTT.